These T cell receptor beta chains were read from a single sample in a study of identical twins. TCRdb recomputed calls from the 5' RACE reads with MiXCR, one row per CDR3 protein. The sample holds fewer than 550,000 distinct CDR3 sequences, 15% seen once. The data also belong to a second study, concerning yellow fever vaccine responses in identical twins.

The sequencing sample was made of CD4+ T cells sorted from blood. Receptors originate from a woman under 30 in good health. Both conserved end residues are part of each CDR3. D genes are given only for firm matches. Size tells how often a clone was seen (once, few, many) or the class of an expanded clone, and some rows leave it out.

TRBJ1-1 | NA | few | TRBV14 | CASSQVWPLNTEAFF | TGTGCCAGCAGCCAAGTGTGGCCGCTGAACACTGAAGCTTTCTTT
TRBJ2-2 | TRBD2 | few | TRBV3-1 | CASREAGTANTGELFF | TGTGCCAGCAGGGAAGCGGGGACCGCGAACACCGGGGAGCTGTTTTTT
TRBJ2-3 | NA | few | TRBV7-9 | CASRQDTDTQYF | TGTGCCAGCAGGCAAGACACAGATACGCAGTATTTT
TRBJ2-1 | NA | NA | TRBV2 | CASKGKPDNEQFF | TGTGCCAGCAAGGGTAAGCCGGACAATGAGCAGTTCTTC
TRBJ2-1 | NA | few | TRBV29-1 | CSGGDRTNEQFF | TGCAGTGGGGGGGACAGGACGAATGAGCAGTTCTTC
TRBJ1-1 | TRBD1 | NA | TRBV5-1 | CASSPVLWTGGSNTEAFF | TGCGCCAGCAGTCCCGTTTTGTGGACAGGCGGGTCTAACACTGAAGCTTTCTTT
TRBJ2-1 | TRBD1 | few | TRBV20-1 | CSALLRQGINEQFF | TGCAGTGCCCTCCTCCGACAGGGCATCAATGAGCAGTTCTTC
TRBJ2-5 | TRBD2 | few | TRBV7-7 | CASSPLAGLQETQYF | TGTGCCAGCAGCCCCCTAGCGGGACTACAAGAGACCCAGTACTTC
TRBJ2-5 | NA | few | TRBV2 | CASNFAGETQYF | TGTGCCAGCAATTTTGCGGGGGAGACCCAGTACTTC
TRBJ2-7 | NA | few | TRBV18 | CASSPGKTSYEQYF | TGTGCCAGCTCCCCAGGGAAAACCTCCTACGAGCAGTACTTC
TRBJ1-5 | NA | few | TRBV19 | CASSIQGTGNQPQHF | TGTGCCAGTAGTATTCAGGGGACTGGCAATCAGCCCCAGCATTTT
TRBJ2-1 | TRBD2 | NA | TRBV20-1 | CSARVRLAGNSYNEQFF | TGCAGTGCTAGAGTCCGGCTAGCGGGGAACTCCTACAATGAGCAGTTCTTC
TRBJ1-1 | TRBD1 | NA | TRBV11-2 | CASSAAPAGGAFF | TGTGCCAGCAGCGCCGCCCCGGCAGGGGGAGCTTTCTTT
TRBJ2-1 | NA | many | TRBV6-2/TRBV6-3 | CASSYFDEQFF | TGTGCCAGCAGTTACTTCGATGAGCAGTTCTTC
TRBJ2-1 | TRBD2 | NA | TRBV25-1 | CASSGPSGRFDEQFF | TGTGCCAGCAGTGGCCCTAGCGGGAGGTTCGATGAGCAGTTCTTC
TRBJ1-2 | NA | NA | TRBV10-3 | CAISDGGAGYTF | TGTGCCATCAGTGATGGCGGGGCCGGCTACACCTTC
TRBJ1-1 | TRBD1 | NA | TRBV25-1 | CASSGTGGETEAFF | TGTGCCAGCAGTGGTACAGGGGGCGAGACTGAAGCTTTCTTT
TRBJ1-6 | NA | few | TRBV27 | CASSLGTGIVNSPLHF | TGTGCCAGCAGTTTGGGGACGGGGATCGTTAATTCACCCCTCCACTTT
TRBJ1-1 | NA | many | TRBV11-2 | CASSSTLNTEAFF | TGTGCCAGCAGCTCTACACTGAACACTGAAGCTTTCTTT
TRBJ2-5 | NA | NA | TRBV5-1 | CASSLATTAQETQYF | TGCGCCAGCAGCTTGGCGACGACTGCACAAGAGACCCAGTACTTC
TRBJ2-5 | TRBD1 | NA | TRBV2 | CASSGTGLSETQYF | TGTGCCAGCAGCGGGACAGGGTTAAGTGAGACCCAGTACTTC
TRBJ2-3 | NA | few | TRBV7-9 | CASSLSALGTDTQYF | TGTGCCAGCAGCTTATCGGCCCTAGGTACAGATACGCAGTATTTT
TRBJ2-1 | NA | few | TRBV5-1 | CASSLEGGTLYNEQFF | TGCGCCAGCAGCTTGGAAGGCGGGACACTTTACAATGAGCAGTTCTTC
TRBJ2-1 | NA | few | TRBV12-3/TRBV12-4 | CASSLFRDHEQFF | TGTGCCAGCAGTTTATTTAGGGATCATGAGCAGTTCTTC
TRBJ1-1 | NA | few | TRBV7-2 | CASSFIGAMNTEAFF | TGTGCCAGCAGCTTTATCGGGGCTATGAACACTGAAGCTTTCTTT
TRBJ2-7 | TRBD2 | NA | TRBV28 | CASSFPASSGTDEQYF | TGTGCCAGCAGTTTCCCCGCATCTAGCGGGACTGACGAGCAGTACTTC
TRBJ2-1 | TRBD2 | few | TRBV7-3 | CASSPRTSGIKFF | TGTGCCAGCAGCCCCCGGACTAGCGGGATTAAGTTCTTC
TRBJ2-2 | NA | few | TRBV10-2 | CASSEDGGELFF | TGCGCCAGCAGTGAGGATGGCGGGGAGCTGTTTTTT
TRBJ1-1 | NA | NA | TRBV18 | CASSPNGVNTEAFF | TGTGCCAGCTCACCCAACGGGGTGAACACTGAAGCTTTCTTT
TRBJ2-3 | NA | NA | TRBV10-2 | CASRGGAGLTDTQYF | TGCGCCAGCAGAGGAGGAGCGGGTCTCACAGATACGCAGTATTTT
TRBJ2-2 | TRBD1 | NA | TRBV4-1 | CASSPRTGGSPNTGELFF | TGCGCCAGCAGCCCCCGGACAGGGGGTTCCCCGAACACCGGGGAGCTGTTTTTT
TRBJ1-2 | NA | few | TRBV2 | CASSDWEDYGYTF | TGTGCCAGCAGTGACTGGGAGGACTATGGCTACACCTTC
TRBJ1-5 | TRBD1 | NA | TRBV10-3 | CAISDSPAGQAQPQHF | TGTGCCATCAGTGATAGCCCAGCAGGACAGGCTCAGCCCCAGCATTTT
TRBJ2-1 | TRBD2 | few | TRBV5-5 | CASIRTSGGPFNEQFF | TGTGCCAGCATCCGGACTAGCGGGGGGCCATTCAATGAGCAGTTCTTC
TRBJ2-2 | NA | few | TRBV7-2 | CASSLGFKGLFF | TGTGCCAGCAGCTTGGGCTTTAAGGGGCTGTTTTTT
TRBJ2-3 | TRBD1 | NA | TRBV11-1 | CASSQPPGQGPTSTDTQYF | TGTGCCAGCAGTCAGCCCCCGGGACAGGGACCCACTAGCACAGATACGCAGTATTTT
TRBJ2-3 | NA | many | TRBV12-3/TRBV12-4 | CASSLAQTSTDTQYF | TGTGCCAGCAGTTTGGCCCAGACAAGCACAGATACGCAGTATTTT
TRBJ2-7 | TRBD1 | few | TRBV6-1 | CASTSDRGEQYF | TGTGCCAGCACCAGCGACAGGGGCGAGCAGTACTTC
TRBJ2-1 | NA | many | TRBV7-9 | CASSGGLPSANEQFF | TGTGCCAGCAGCGGGGGACTCCCCTCCGCCAATGAGCAGTTCTTC
TRBJ2-1 | NA | few | TRBV2 | CATKSYNEQFF | TGTGCCACCAAATCCTACAATGAGCAGTTCTTC
TRBJ2-5 | NA | NA | TRBV6-1 | CASSGPKVGTQYF | TGTGCCAGCAGTGGCCCCAAGGTGGGGACCCAGTACTTC
TRBJ2-2 | NA | NA | TRBV9 | CASSVTVTGELFF | TGTGCCAGCAGCGTAACCGTTACCGGGGAGCTGTTTTTT
TRBJ2-1 | NA | NA | TRBV5-6 | CASSLVTGKGYNEQFF | TGTGCCAGCAGCTTGGTCACAGGGAAGGGGTACAATGAGCAGTTCTTC
TRBJ2-2 | NA | NA | TRBV20-1 | CSAERGGGTGELFF | TGCAGTGCAGAAAGGGGGGGCGGGACCGGGGAGCTGTTTTTT